Included here is one T cell receptor beta chain sequence, with context. These data come from a study of blood T cell repertoires in COVID-19. Original handling: Estimates of nucleated cell counts were drawn from the amplification of reference gene primers. Clones were sequenced by immunoSEQ multiplex PCR, and TCRdb holds only the in-frame ones, with some missing. V and J calls and clone size come straight from that table; D and trimming were deduced from the DNA. The sample has about 210,000 clones, approximately 80% seen once. Germline CDR1 and CDR2: ENHRY and SYGVKD. With 6 bases clipped from V and 0 bases from J, the junction kept 7 bases outside the gene matches. This CDR3 is built from 16 residues.

What was sequenced was PBMCs or T cells enriched from blood (not recorded which). The chain carries TRBV10-3 and TRBJ1-4, with 7 bases identical to TRBD1. The sequence came from a man younger than 40 with acute COVID-19. The CDR3 is CAIRAGGEATNEKLFF. DNA of the CDR3: TGTGCCATCAGGGCAGGGGGTGAGGCAACTAATGAAAAACTGTTTTTT.